These 18 T cell receptor beta chains came from one sample sequenced in a study of blood T cell repertoires in COVID-19. The assay was immunoSEQ multiplex PCR, and TCRdb's table has in-frame clones only and misses some. The sample contains over 85,000 clones, over 75% of which appear only once. The sequenced sample consisted of peripheral blood. Receptors were obtained from a woman between 65 and 79 years old with acute or convalescent COVID-19.

The chain is built from TRBV28 and TRBJ2-7; TRBD1 is a possible D gene (6 bases). Per germline, CDR1 MDHEN and CDR2 SYDVKM. The CDR3 length is 11 residues. V lost 9 bases and J 9 bases, leaving 15 bases between the germline ends. The CDR3: CASKDRTVQYF. CDR3 coding DNA: TGTGCCAGTAAAGACAGGACGGTGCAGTACTTC.

The CDR3 DNA is TGTGCCAGCAGCGAAACTTGGGGCCTTAACACTGAAGCTTTCTTT. Amino acid sequence: CASSETWGLNTEAFF. The chain recombines TRBV9 with TRBJ1-1; D perhaps matches TRBD1 (5 bases). This CDR3 comprises 15 residues. Germline V lookup: CDR1 SGDLS, CDR2 YYNGEE. V was trimmed by 3 bases and J by 2 bases, leaving 14 bases between them.

The gene calls are TRBV5-1 and TRBJ1-1; maybe TRBD1 (5 bases). The CDR3 has 15 amino acids. V was trimmed by 5 bases and J by 3 bases, leaving 17 bases between them. Germline CDR1 is SGHRS and CDR2 is YFSETQ. The CDR3 is CASRPPGGEDTEAFF. The DNA of the CDR3 is TGCGCCAGCAGACCCCCCGGAGGGGAGGACACTGAAGCTTTCTTT.

This rearrangement joins TRBV9 to TRBJ1-2; D not certain. This CDR3 is 13 amino acids long. The germline gives CDR1 SGDLS, CDR2 YYNGEE. Trimming cost V 4 bases and J 2 bases, with 9 bases left between them. CDR3 nucleotides: TGTGCCAGCAGCCCCTCAGGCAACTATGGCTACACCTTC. This codes for CASSPSGNYGYTF. The entire variable domain, with the rest obtained from reference TRBV9 and TRBJ1-2, is as follows: DSGVTQTPKHLITATGQRVTLRCSPRSGDLSVYWYQQSLDQGLQFLIQYYNGEERAKGNILERFSAQQFPDLHSELNLSSLELGDSALYFCASSPSGNYGYTFGSGTRLTVV.

The rearrangement links TRBV11-2 to TRBJ1-2, with D perhaps TRBD1 (6 bases). The germline V and J ends were trimmed by 1 base and 6 bases, with 9 bases remaining between them. In germline, CDR1 is SGHAT, CDR2 FQNNGV. The CDR3 is 13 amino acids. CDR3: CASSLGQGNGYTF. The CDR3 DNA reads as TGTGCCAGCAGCTTAGGGCAGGGGAATGGCTACACCTTC.

This clone was observed a handful of times. V and J are TRBV11-3 and TRBJ2-1; 8 bases match TRBD2. The CDR3 loop spans 14 amino acids. V shed 1 base, J shed 9 bases, and the junction held 5 bases outside the gene matches. Germline CDR1 is SGHNT and CDR2 is YENEEA. CDR3 DNA sequence: TGTGCCAGCAGCTTAGGGGGGACTAGTGCTGAGCAGTTCTTC. Amino acids: CASSLGGTSAEQFF. The variable domain in full, with the rest retrieved from reference TRBV11-3 and TRBJ2-1, is EAGVVQSPRYKIIEKKQPVAFWCNPISGHNTLYWYLQNLGQGPELLIRYENEEAVDDSQLPKDRFSAERLKGVDSTLKIQPAELGDSAVYLCASSLGGTSAEQFFGPGTRLTVL.

This chain joins TRBV9 and TRBJ1-1; tentative D call: TRBD1 (5 bases). This CDR3 is built from 17 residues. Germline V gives CDR1 SGDLS, CDR2 YYNGEE. With 3 bases removed from V and 0 bases from J, the gap between germline ends came to 18 bases. CDR3 coding DNA: TGTGCCAGCAGCGGGGGAGGGGCAGGTGACATGAACACTGAAGCTTTCTTT. Translated: CASSGGGAGDMNTEAFF. The complete variable domain, with remaining parts taken from reference TRBV9 and TRBJ1-1, reads DSGVTQTPKHLITATGQRVTLRCSPRSGDLSVYWYQQSLDQGLQFLIQYYNGEERAKGNILERFSAQQFPDLHSELNLSSLELGDSALYFCASSGGGAGDMNTEAFFGQGTRLTVV.

This chain joins TRBV2 and TRBJ1-2, with a tentative D call TRBD1 (6 bases). Germline V gives CDR1 SNHLY, CDR2 FYNNEI. Deletions cut 3 bases from V and 8 bases from J, with 13 bases between. This CDR3 spans 13 amino acids. The CDR3 sequence: CASSEQGSRGYTF. CDR3 DNA sequence: TGTGCCAGCAGTGAGCAGGGGTCGCGAGGCTACACCTTC.

The chain carries TRBV28 and TRBJ1-1; D is ambiguous. The ends were cut back, 5 bases at V and 11 bases at J, with 27 bases in the middle. This CDR3 is built from 16 residues. Looked up from germline, CDR1 is MDHEN and CDR2 is SYDVKM. The CDR3 here is CASSTVGSGVGMRAFF. DNA of the CDR3: TGTGCCAGCAGTACTGTCGGCTCCGGGGTGGGGATGAGGGCTTTCTTT.

The chain couples TRBV27 to TRBJ1-3, with TRBD1 matching 7 bases. Per the germline V gene, CDR1 is MNHEY and CDR2 is SMNVEV (reference sequence). The CDR3 sequence is 15 residues long. With 5 bases clipped from V and 0 bases from J, the junction kept 4 bases outside the gene matches. The CDR3 DNA reads TGTGCCAGCAGTCAATACAGGGGCTCTGGAAACACCATATATTTT. It translates to CASSQYRGSGNTIYF.

The chain employs TRBV6-1 and TRBJ1-4; TRBD1 matches 10 bases. Germline values: CDR1 MNHNS, CDR2 SASEGT. The CDR3 runs to 16 residues. V was clipped by 4 bases and J by 6 bases; unmatched bases: 8. The CDR3 region is CASSGTTGGSHEKLFF. The CDR3 DNA sequence: TGTGCCAGCAGTGGGACGACAGGGGGCTCACATGAAAAACTGTTTTTT.

V is TRBV5-1 and J is TRBJ2-3; 9 bases fit TRBD2. The V and J ends lost 7 bases and 0 bases, in that order; junction bases with no gene match: 6. Germline CDR1 reads SGHRS; CDR2 reads YFSETQ. The CDR3 is 15 amino acids. This chain's CDR3 is CASGVLAGSTDTQYF. The CDR3 DNA is TGCGCCAGCGGAGTTCTAGCGGGGAGCACAGATACGCAGTATTTT.

The chain is built from TRBV19 and TRBJ1-1, with no clear D. The CDR3 covers 15 residues. Trimming removed 2 bases at V and 0 bases at J, with 10 bases between. Germline CDR1 and CDR2: LNHDA and SQIVND (reference sequence). Here the CDR3 reads CASSITGKMNTEAFF. The DNA of the CDR3 is TGTGCCAGTAGTATAACCGGGAAAATGAACACTGAAGCTTTCTTT. The full variable domain, rest sourced from reference TRBV19 and TRBJ1-1, is DGGITQSPKYLFRKEGQNVTLSCEQNLNHDAMYWYRQDPGQGLRLIYYSQIVNDFQKGDIAEGYSVSREKKESFPLTVTSAQKNPTAFYLCASSITGKMNTEAFFGQGTRLTVV.

This chain uses TRBV10-2 with TRBJ2-5; the match to TRBD1 covers 8 bases. The V and J ends lost 3 bases and 4 bases, in that order; junction bases with no gene match: 1. CDR3 length: 13 amino acids. Looked up from germline, CDR1 is WSHSY and CDR2 is SAAADI. The CDR3 loop reads CASSEQGGETQYF. The CDR3 nucleotides are TGCGCCAGCAGTGAACAGGGGGGAGAGACCCAGTACTTC.

The V gene is TRBV5-1, the J gene TRBJ1-5, with no clear D. The V gene lost 0 bases and the J gene lost 6 bases, with 10 bases spanning the gap. Per the germline V gene, CDR1 is SGHRS and CDR2 is YFSETQ. This CDR3 is built from 14 residues. The CDR3 nucleotides are TGCGCCAGCAGCTTGGGGACCGGAGGTCAGCCCCAGCATTTT. Protein: CASSLGTGGQPQHF.

The rearrangement links TRBV3-1 (or the pseudogene TRBV3-2) to TRBJ1-2; D ambiguous. Germline CDR1 and CDR2: LGHDT and YNNKEL (reference sequence). The V end was cut by 5 bases, the J end by 4 bases, with 14 bases between. CDR3 length: 14 amino acids. CDR3 sequence reads: CASSFTSASYGYTF. The CDR3 DNA reads as TGTGCCAGCAGCTTCACGTCCGCCAGCTATGGCTACACCTTC.

This rearrangement joins TRBV5-1 to TRBJ1-6; 7 nucleotides line up with TRBD1. V gave up 1 base and J gave up 7 bases; unmatched junction bases: 5. The CDR3 contains 15 residues. Looked up from germline, CDR1 is SGHRS and CDR2 is YFSETQ. CDR3 loop: CASSLSGTANSPLHF. The CDR3 DNA reads TGCGCCAGCAGCTTGTCCGGGACAGCGAATTCACCCCTCCACTTT.

The V call is TRBV5-4, the J call TRBJ2-2; the match to TRBD2 covers 14 bases. CDR3 length: 18 residues. V lost 4 bases, J lost 3 bases, and 8 bases stayed unmatched. In germline, CDR1 is SGHNT, CDR2 YYREEE (reference sequence). CDR3 DNA sequence: TGTGCCAGCAGCCCGGGGACTAGCGGGGGAGTATACACCGGGGAGCTGTTTTTT. This gives the protein CASSPGTSGGVYTGELFF. The full variable domain, its missing parts supplied by reference TRBV5-4 and TRBJ2-2, is ETGVTQSPTHLIKTRGQQVTLRCSSQSGHNTVSWYQQALGQGPQFIFQYYREEENGRGNFPPRFSGLQFPNYSSELNVNALELDDSALYLCASSPGTSGGVYTGELFFGEGSRLTVL.